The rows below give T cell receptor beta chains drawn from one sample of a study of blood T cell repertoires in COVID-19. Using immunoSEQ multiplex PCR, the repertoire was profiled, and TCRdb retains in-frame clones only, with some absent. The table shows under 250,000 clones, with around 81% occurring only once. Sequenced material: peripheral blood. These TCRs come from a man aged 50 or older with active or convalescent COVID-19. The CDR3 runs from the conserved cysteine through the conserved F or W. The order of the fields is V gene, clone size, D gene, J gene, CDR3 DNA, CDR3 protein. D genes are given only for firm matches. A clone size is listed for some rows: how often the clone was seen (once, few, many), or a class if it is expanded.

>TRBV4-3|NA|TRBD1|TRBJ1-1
TGCGCCAGCAGCCAGACTGGACAGGGCACTGAAGCTTTCTTT
CASSQTGQGTEAFF
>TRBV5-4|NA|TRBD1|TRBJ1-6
TGTGCCAGCAGCCTACAGGGGGCGAATAATTCACCCCTCCACTTT
CASSLQGANNSPLHF
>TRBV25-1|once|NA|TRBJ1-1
TGTGCCAGCAGTGAATCGGGCGGCGGGGACACTGAAGCTTTCTTT
CASSESGGGDTEAFF
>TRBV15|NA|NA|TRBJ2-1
TGTGCCGCAAGGGGTGACAATGAGCAGTTCTTC
CAARGDNEQFF
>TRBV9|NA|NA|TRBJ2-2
TGTGCCAGCAGCGTGAGGGTCACCGGGGAGCTGTTTTTT
CASSVRVTGELFF
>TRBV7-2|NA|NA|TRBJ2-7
TGTGCCAGTAAGGGGACATTAGACCGAGGGGAGCAGTACTTC
CASKGTLDRGEQYF
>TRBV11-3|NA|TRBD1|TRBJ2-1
TGTGCCAGCAGCTCGGGACAGGGCTTCGATGAGCAGTTCTTC
CASSSGQGFDEQFF
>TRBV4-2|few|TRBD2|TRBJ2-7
TGTGCCAGCAGCCAAGGGCCGGGACTAGCGGTATCCTACGAGCAGTACTTC
CASSQGPGLAVSYEQYF
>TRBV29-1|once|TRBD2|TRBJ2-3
TGCAGCGCTCGACTAGCGGGGGACCTTTCCAGCACAGATACGCAGTATTTT
CSARLAGDLSSTDTQYF
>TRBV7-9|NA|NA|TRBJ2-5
TGTGCCAGCAGTTCGCAAGAGACCCAGTACTTC
CASSSQETQYF
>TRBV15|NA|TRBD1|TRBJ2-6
TGTGCCACCAGCAGAAGGACAGGGTTAGGAAGTGGGGCCAACGTCCTGACTTTC
CATSRRTGLGSGANVLTF
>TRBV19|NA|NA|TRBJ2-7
TGTGCCAGTAGCTCAACCGGGACAACGCAGTGGGAGCAGTACTTC
CASSSTGTTQWEQYF
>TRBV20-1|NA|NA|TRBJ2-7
TGCAGTGCTAGTGACACTTACAGGGGAGGTCTACGAGAGCAGTACTTC
CSASDTYRGGLREQYF
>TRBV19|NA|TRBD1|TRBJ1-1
TGTGCCAGTACCCTGACAGGGGGATTATGGAACACTGAAGCTTTCTTT
CASTLTGGLWNTEAFF
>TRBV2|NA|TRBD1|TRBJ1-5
TGTGCCAGCAGCCCACAGGGGAAACCCCAGCATTTT
CASSPQGKPQHF
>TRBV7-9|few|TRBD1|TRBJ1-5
TGTGCCAGCAGCTTCGGACAGGGCCAGGATCAGCCCCAGCATTTT
CASSFGQGQDQPQHF
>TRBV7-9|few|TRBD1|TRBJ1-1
TGTGCCAGCAGCTATACAGGGGGTGTAGCTTTCTTT
CASSYTGGVAFF
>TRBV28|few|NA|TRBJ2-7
TGTGCCAGCAGATCCCGGGGGTACGGGTCCTACGAGCAGTACTTC
CASRSRGYGSYEQYF
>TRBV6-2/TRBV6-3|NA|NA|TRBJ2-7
TGTGCCAGCAGTTATCTGATCGGGGGTTCGGACGAGCAGTACTTC
CASSYLIGGSDEQYF
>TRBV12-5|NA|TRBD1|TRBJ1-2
TGTGCTAGTGGTTTGGTAAGGGCGACAGGGACACATGGCTACACCTTC
CASGLVRATGTHGYTF
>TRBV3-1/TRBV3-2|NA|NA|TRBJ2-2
TGTGCCAGCAGCCAAGATAGAGATGAGGTGTTTTTT
CASSQDRDEVFF
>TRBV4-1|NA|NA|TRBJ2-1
TGCGCCAGCAGCCAAGCCCTCGGCAATGAGCAGTTCTTC
CASSQALGNEQFF
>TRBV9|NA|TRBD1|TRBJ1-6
TGTGCCAGCAGCGCCCCGGGACAGGGAAATTCACCCCTCCACTTT
CASSAPGQGNSPLHF
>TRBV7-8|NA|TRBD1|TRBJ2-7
TGTGCCAGCAGCTTAAACAGGGGGGACTACGAGCAGTACTTC
CASSLNRGDYEQYF
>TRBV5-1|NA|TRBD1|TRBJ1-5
TGCGCCAGCAGCTGGGGGGGACAGGCGGATCAGCCCCAGCATTTT
CASSWGGQADQPQHF
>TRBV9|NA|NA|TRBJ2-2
TGTGCCAGCAGCGTAGCTTTTGGGGAGCTGTTTTTT
CASSVAFGELFF
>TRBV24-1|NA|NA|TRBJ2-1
TGTGCCACCCCCGATGACTCCCGGACCTACAATGAGCAGTTCTTC
CATPDDSRTYNEQFF
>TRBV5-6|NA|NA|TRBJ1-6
TGTGCCAGCAGCTTGGCCGGGAATTCACCCCTCCACTTT
CASSLAGNSPLHF
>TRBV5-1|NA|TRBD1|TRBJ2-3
TGCGCCAGCAGCGCCGGGACAGGGAGAAGCACAGATACGCAGTATTTT
CASSAGTGRSTDTQYF
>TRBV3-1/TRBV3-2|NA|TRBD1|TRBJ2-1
TGTGCCAGCAGCCGAATTCGACAGGGCGATGAGCAGTTCTTC
CASSRIRQGDEQFF
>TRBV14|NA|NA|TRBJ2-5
TGTGCCAGCAGCCGCTCCTTAGATGTGGAGACCCAGTACTTC
CASSRSLDVETQYF
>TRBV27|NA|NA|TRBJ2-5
TGTGCCAGCAGTTTACAAGGAGACCAAGAGACCCAGTACTTC
CASSLQGDQETQYF
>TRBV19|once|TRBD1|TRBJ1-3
TGTGCCAGTATCGGGACAGTAGCTGGAAACACCATATATTTT
CASIGTVAGNTIYF
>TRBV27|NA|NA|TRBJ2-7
TGTGCCAGCAGTCTCCCGGACAGCTACGAGCAGTACTTC
CASSLPDSYEQYF